This T cell receptor beta chain was captured by sequencing in a study of identifying expanded T cells in peripheral blood. Clones were read by immunoSEQ multiplex PCR, and TCRdb kept only the in-frame ones, dropping some. The sample includes roughly 100,000 clones, about 87% of them seen just once. The CDR3 extends over 16 amino acids. Germline V gene sequence: CDR1 SGHRS, CDR2 YFSETQ. J lost 4 bases, V lost 4 bases, and 9 bases had no gene match. Healthy donors had no documented immune events, such as infections, while sampled. Sequenced: blood. The V and J genes are TRBV5-1 and TRBJ2-2, with 8 bases fitting TRBD1. The origin of this receptor is a person aged 18-70 years in good health. CDR3 coding DNA: TGCGCCAGCAGCCCCAGGACAGGGATGGGCACCGGGGAGCTGTTTTTT. This translates into CASSPRTGMGTGELFF. Based on the CDR3 plus reference TRBV5-1 and TRBJ2-2, the full variable domain is KAGVTQTPRYLIKTRGQQVTLSCSPISGHRSVSWYQQTPGQGLQFLFEYFSETQRNKGNFPGRFSGRQFSNSRSEMNVSTLELGDSALYLCASSPRTGMGTGELFFGEGSRLTVL.